Shown below are 9 T cell receptor beta chains from a single sample sequenced in a study of HIV-infected patients and healthy controls. Around 500 ng RNA was reverse transcribed with alpha and beta constant-region primers. Each of the alpha and beta chains got its own library through chain-specific third strand synthesis with indices. TCRdb called the 5' RACE reads again in MiXCR, with one record for every CDR3 protein. The data show about 7,600 distinct CDR3 sequences, with approximately 9.1% seen just once and 20% to 25% held by the top ten. Whole blood was used without fractionation, so all unsorted peripheral T cells were included. The sample here was blood, taken before antiretroviral therapy. The receptors were sampled from an adult with HIV infection.

Within the sample, this clonotype is medium-sized. This chain joins TRBV25-1 and TRBJ2-7, with TRBD2 matching 7 bases. With 3 bases clipped from V and 4 bases from J, the junction kept 12 bases outside the gene matches. The CDR3 is 16 amino acids. Germline V gives CDR1 MGHDK, CDR2 SYGVNS. DNA for the CDR3: TGTGCCAGCAGTGACTTGAATTGGGAGGGCGGTTACGAGCAGTACTTC. It codes for CASSDLNWEGGYEQYF.

The J gene is TRBJ2-5, the V gene TRBV7-2; 7 bases match TRBD2. Germline V gives CDR1 SGHTA, CDR2 FQGNSA. The length of the CDR3 is 19 residues. Unmatched junction bases numbered 21, after V lost 1 base and J lost 7 bases. CDR3 sequence reads: CASSLVMGESGVFVGTQYF. DNA for the CDR3: TGTGCCAGCAGCTTAGTAATGGGGGAAAGCGGGGTTTTTGTCGGGACCCAGTACTTC.

This chain uses TRBV7-6 with TRBJ2-1, with D perhaps being TRBD1 or TRBD2 (5 bases each). V gave up 4 bases and J gave up 6 bases, with 16 bases separating them. The CDR3 has 15 residues. Looked up from germline, CDR1 is SGHVS and CDR2 is FNYEAQ. The CDR3 nucleotides are TGTGCCAGCAGCTCAGCCGGGACGGCCGTCAATGAGCAGTTCTTC. Protein sequence: CASSSAGTAVNEQFF.

This clonotype is labeled as large. The genes are TRBV20-1 and TRBJ2-3; D is possibly TRBD1 or TRBD2 (5 bases each). V lost 0 bases and J 3 bases, leaving 13 bases between the germline ends. CDR3 length: 15 residues. The germline gives CDR1 DFQATT, CDR2 SNEGSKA (reference sequence). The CDR3 here is CSAREWGTGTDTQYF. The CDR3 DNA is TGCAGTGCTAGAGAATGGGGGACCGGGACAGATACGCAGTATTTT.

Points on this clonotype: One end of the junction does not line up with germline, which may come from a read error. This rearrangement joins TRBV6-2 or TRBV6-3 to TRBJ1-1; 7 nucleotides agree with TRBD1. This CDR3 is built from 14 residues. CDR1 is MNHEY, CDR2 SVGEGT, per germline. The CDR3 bases are TGTGCCAGCAGTTGGGGACAGTCGAACACTGAAGATTTCTTT. It encodes CASSWGQSNTEDFF.

By share of the sample, this clonotype is medium-sized. The chain links TRBV19 to TRBJ1-1; a possible D gene is TRBD1 (5 bases). The CDR3 totals 13 residues. The germline gives CDR1 LNHDA, CDR2 SQIVND (reference sequence). The V and J ends lost 3 bases and 3 bases respectively, with 8 bases between them. The CDR3 loop is CASSMGGDTEAFF. CDR3 nucleotide sequence: TGTGCCAGTAGTATGGGAGGGGACACTGAAGCTTTCTTT.

This clonotype was detected many times. The genes are TRBV7-9 and TRBJ2-3; D possibly corresponds to TRBD2 (5 bases). CDR3 length: 15 residues. The V and J ends lost 5 bases and 4 bases respectively, with 16 bases between them. CDR1 is SEHNR, CDR2 FQNEAQ, per germline (reference sequence). CDR3 loop: CASSTTPLRADTQYF. In DNA, the CDR3 is TGTGCCAGCAGCACTACCCCCCTGAGGGCAGATACGCAGTATTTT.

This clonotype came up many times. This chain uses TRBV28 with TRBJ1-1, with 9 bases matching TRBD1. Per the germline V gene, CDR1 is MDHEN and CDR2 is SYDVKM. This CDR3 is 19 amino acids long. Losses at the gene ends were 6 bases for V and 2 bases for J; bases not matched to a gene: 19. This CDR3 reads CASSGWTGALLMANTEAFF. The CDR3 DNA reads as TGTGCCAGCAGCGGATGGACAGGGGCCCTCCTTATGGCTAACACTGAAGCTTTCTTT.

The table lists this clonotype with many counts. The chain recombines TRBV20-1 with TRBJ1-5; possible D gene TRBD1, 6 bases. Trimming shortened V by 5 bases and J by 5 bases, and 10 bases separated the two germline ends. CDR3 length: 12 amino acids. Germline V gives CDR1 DFQATT, CDR2 SNEGSKA (reference sequence). CDR3 amino acids: CSARRGDQPQHF. The CDR3 DNA sequence: TGCAGTGCTCGAAGGGGGGATCAGCCCCAGCATTTT.